Below are 22 T cell receptor beta chains sequenced from a single sample in a study of T cell repertoires in cytomegalovirus infection. TCRdb used MiXCR to reprocess the reads, holding one entry per CDR3 protein. The table shows 360,000 or so distinct CDR3 sequences, with about 35% occurring only once. These receptors have no known antigen. The specimen comprised cultured PBMCs, sampled from culture after CMV antigen stimulation. Receptor source: a human donor in good health (CMV status not recorded). Some clones in this sample may be carry-over from other donors' samples.

This clonotype was seen more than once but under ten times. The V and J genes are TRBV7-9 and TRBJ2-2, with a possible D match to TRBD2 (7 bases). The CDR3 has 16 amino acids. V lost 5 bases and J 5 bases, leaving 18 bases between the germline ends. CDR1 and CDR2 from the germline V gene are SEHNR and FQNEAQ (reference sequence). Here the CDR3 reads CASSPGGRGGTGELFF. DNA for the CDR3: TGTGCCAGCAGCCCGGGGGGCAGGGGCGGAACCGGGGAGCTGTTTTTT.

A few counts support this clonotype. The rearrangement uses TRBV10-3 and TRBJ2-3; unclear D gene. This CDR3 comprises 13 residues. Trimming shortened V by 3 bases and J by 2 bases, and 6 bases separated the two germline ends. The V gene's germline CDR1 is ENHRY and CDR2 SYGVKD. CDR3 nucleotide sequence: TGTGCCATCAGTGAATACTACACAGATACGCAGTATTTT. As protein: CAISEYYTDTQYF.

The chain combines TRBV7-2 with TRBJ2-1, with 8 nucleotides matching TRBD2. The CDR3 has 18 amino acids. In germline, CDR1 is SGHTA, CDR2 FQGNSA. Losses at the gene ends were 5 bases for V and 1 base for J; bases not matched to a gene: 13. For the CDR3, the DNA is TGTGCCAGCAGCCCCGCCCCCAGCGGGAGTGGGTCCTACAATGAGCAGTTCTTC. This gives the protein CASSPAPSGSGSYNEQFF.

This clonotype was seen a few times. CDR3 loop: CATSSPATGGTEAFF. In DNA form, the CDR3 reads TGTGCCACCAGCAGTCCCGCGACGGGCGGAACTGAAGCTTTCTTT. This chain uses TRBV15 with TRBJ1-1; no firm D call. Germline values: CDR1 LNHNV, CDR2 YYDKDF (reference sequence). The V and J ends lost 3 bases and 5 bases respectively, with 16 bases between them. CDR3 length: 15 amino acids.

This clonotype showed up just a few times. This chain connects TRBV6-2 or TRBV6-3 to TRBJ2-1; the match to TRBD2 covers 7 bases. Germline CDR1 is MNHEY and CDR2 is SVGEGT. CDR3 length: 17 amino acids. V was clipped by 7 bases and J by 0 bases; unmatched bases: 12. This CDR3 is CASNPGPGLSSYNEQFF. In DNA form, the CDR3 reads TGTGCCAGCAACCCTGGACCGGGACTATCCTCCTACAATGAGCAGTTCTTC.

The V call is TRBV4-3, the J call TRBJ2-5, with 7 bases lining up with TRBD2. V lost 1 base to trimming and J lost 1 base; unmatched junction nucleotides: 12. Germline V CDR1 and CDR2: LGHNA, YSLEER. The length of the CDR3 is 18 residues. In nucleotides, the CDR3 is TGCGCCAGCAGCCAAGTCTGGTCGGGAGGAGCGGGCCAAGAGACCCAGTACTTC. It translates to CASSQVWSGGAGQETQYF.

CDR3 bases: TGCGCCAGCAACGAACCGGGGATGAACACTGAAGCTTTCTTT. Protein: CASNEPGMNTEAFF. The chain combines TRBV10-2 with TRBJ1-1; D is unclear. Deletions cut 7 bases from V and 0 bases from J, with 12 bases between. The CDR3 contains 14 residues. Germline V gives CDR1 WSHSY, CDR2 SAAADI.

The J gene is TRBJ2-1, the V gene TRBV12-3 or TRBV12-4; 8 nucleotides line up with TRBD2. CDR3 length: 14 amino acids. V trimming: 5 bases; J trimming: 5 bases; junction bases outside the gene matches: 5. This chain's CDR3 is CASSPRLANNEQFF. The CDR3 DNA is TGTGCCAGCAGTCCCAGACTAGCGAACAATGAGCAGTTCTTC.

The CDR3 coding sequence is TGTGCCAGCAGCCAAGGACTAGCGGGAGGGCCAGGGAACGAGCAGTACGTC. Amino acid sequence: CASSQGLAGGPGNEQYV. This chain connects TRBV3-1 to TRBJ2-7, with 14 bases lining up with TRBD2. The CDR3 is 17 residues long. Germline CDR1 reads LGHDT; CDR2 reads YNNKEL (reference sequence). J lost 5 bases, V lost 1 base, and 7 bases had no gene match.

In its sample, this clonotype was seen once. The genes are TRBV10-3 and TRBJ2-3; D call uncertain. Trimming took off 8 bases at V and 5 bases at J, with 14 bases between the two ends. The CDR3 is 13 amino acids. Germline V CDR1 and CDR2: ENHRY, SYGVKD. Here the CDR3 reads CAICADLGDTQYF. The DNA for the CDR3 is TGTGCCATCTGTGCGGACCTGGGAGATACGCAGTATTTT.

This clonotype was counted a single time. The V gene is TRBV11-1, the J gene TRBJ2-1; a possible D gene is TRBD2 (5 bases). V shed 2 bases and J shed 6 bases, with 17 bases lying between them. Looked up from germline, CDR1 is SGHAT and CDR2 is FQDESV (reference sequence). The CDR3 consists of 16 residues. CDR3 DNA: TGTGCCAGCAGCTTATCCCTAGCCGCAAGCAGCAATGAGCAGTTCTTC. Encoded protein: CASSLSLAASSNEQFF.

This clonotype occurred many times. J is TRBJ2-7 and V is TRBV7-2; TRBD2 aligns across 12 bases. The CDR3 runs 16 residues. Germline CDR1 SGHTA, CDR2 FQGNSA. V was pared by 1 base and J by 9 bases, with 10 bases of the junction left unmatched. DNA of the CDR3: TGTGCCAGCAGCTTAGTTCCTAGCGGGAGGGCCCTCGCGCAGTACTTC. It translates to CASSLVPSGRALAQYF.

This clonotype was detected only a few times. The chain couples TRBV27 to TRBJ2-7; TRBD2 aligns across 13 bases. The germline gives CDR1 MNHEY, CDR2 SMNVEV (reference sequence). CDR3 size: 16 residues. V was clipped by 5 bases and J by 3 bases; unmatched bases: 7. CDR3 sequence (DNA): TGTGCCAGCAGTCCGACCGGGACTAGCGGGATCTACGAGCAGTACGTC. It translates to CASSPTGTSGIYEQYV.

The chain is built from TRBV6-5 and TRBJ1-3; TRBD1 is a possible D gene (5 bases). Trimming took 0 bases from V and 0 from J, leaving 15 bases between them. The CDR3 totals 18 residues. Germline V lookup: CDR1 MNHEY, CDR2 SVGAGI. The DNA of the CDR3 is TGTGCCAGCAGTTACTCGAGGGTACGGACACTCTCTGGAAACACCATATATTTT. As protein: CASSYSRVRTLSGNTIYF.

The rearrangement joins TRBV11-2 to TRBJ1-1, with 7 positions matching TRBD1. The CDR3 contains 17 residues. The J segment lost 0 bases and the V segment lost 5 bases, leaving 12 bases of the junction unmatched. The germline gives CDR1 SGHAT, CDR2 FQNNGV. The DNA of the CDR3 is TGTGCCAGCAGCAGGCCGGGACAGTCGACCCTGAACACTGAAGCTTTCTTT. Translation: CASSRPGQSTLNTEAFF.

The V and J genes are TRBV29-1 and TRBJ2-2, with 9 bases that match TRBD1. The CDR3 runs 14 residues. V lost 6 bases and J lost 6; bases outside the gene matches: 8. Looked up from germline, CDR1 is SQVTM and CDR2 is ANQGSEA. CDR3 region: CSVGQGSTPGELFF. As DNA, the CDR3 is TGCAGCGTGGGACAGGGAAGTACTCCCGGGGAGCTGTTTTTT.

On this clonotype itself: This may be a read error, as it is one base from a much larger clone. V usage is TRBV7-2 and J usage is TRBJ1-3; D is ambiguous. Germline V CDR1 and CDR2: SGHTA, FQGNSA. CDR3 length equals 11 residues. In DNA, the CDR3 is TGTGCCAGCAGCCCAGGAAACAGCATATATTTT. This translates into CASSPGNSIYF.

This clonotype was seen only a few times. This chain joins TRBV6-2 or TRBV6-3 and TRBJ2-4; TRBD1 matches 8 bases. Looked up from germline, CDR1 is MNHEY and CDR2 is SVGEGT. This CDR3 is 15 amino acids long. The ends lost 6 bases at V and 7 bases at J; junction bases unmatched: 11. CDR3 protein: CASSSLTGERNIQYF. The CDR3 coding sequence is TGTGCCAGCAGCTCCCTGACAGGGGAGAGGAACATTCAGTACTTC.

This clonotype showed up just a few times. CDR3 protein: CASSQKLAGGEQYF. The CDR3 DNA sequence: TGTGCCAGCAGCCAAAAGCTAGCGGGAGGAGAGCAGTACTTC. The chain is built from TRBV3-1 and TRBJ2-7; 11 nucleotides match TRBD2. The CDR3 is made up of 14 amino acids. With V trimmed by 2 bases and J by 7 bases, 4 bases remained unmatched. Germline lookup yields CDR1 LGHDT and CDR2 YNNKEL (reference sequence).

The rearrangement uses TRBV6-2 or TRBV6-3 and TRBJ2-7; tentative D call: TRBD1 (6 bases). The germline V and J ends were trimmed by 10 bases and 5 bases, with 15 bases remaining between them. The CDR3 covers 12 residues. Germline CDR1 reads MNHEY; CDR2 reads SVGEGT. The CDR3 region has the DNA TGTGCCACCAGAACAGGGAAGCACGAGCAGTACTTC. Translating gives CATRTGKHEQYF.

This clonotype appeared many times. CDR3: CASSVQGSGANVLTF. The CDR3 DNA sequence: TGTGCCAGCAGCGTACAGGGCTCTGGGGCCAACGTCCTGACTTTC. The chain employs TRBV7-2 and TRBJ2-6, with D tentatively TRBD1 (6 bases). The CDR3 has 15 residues. V was trimmed by 5 bases and J by 0 bases, leaving 8 bases between them. Looked up from germline, CDR1 is SGHTA and CDR2 is FQGNSA.

J is TRBJ1-1 and V is TRBV25-1; D gene unclear. Germline values: CDR1 MGHDK, CDR2 SYGVNS. The V gene lost 3 bases and the J gene lost 10 bases, with 12 bases spanning the gap. The CDR3 is made up of 12 amino acids. For the CDR3, the DNA is TGTGCCAGCAGTGACCGGGGAGTAGGAGCTTTCTTT. As protein: CASSDRGVGAFF.